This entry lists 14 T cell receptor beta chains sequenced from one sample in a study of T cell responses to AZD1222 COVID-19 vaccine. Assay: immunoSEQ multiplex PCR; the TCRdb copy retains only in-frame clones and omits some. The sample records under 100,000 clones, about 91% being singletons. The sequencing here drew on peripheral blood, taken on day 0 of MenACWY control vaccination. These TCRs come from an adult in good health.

DNA for the CDR3: TGTGCCAGCAGCCAAGATCTGGGCAGAAACACTGAAGCTTTCTTT. Translating it yields CASSQDLGRNTEAFF. The chain combines TRBV4-2 with TRBJ1-1; D call uncertain. The V and J ends lost 0 bases and 2 bases respectively, with 10 bases between them. CDR3 length: 15 amino acids. Per germline, CDR1 LGHNA and CDR2 YNFKEQ.

CDR3 DNA sequence: TGTGCCAGCAGTTCACAGCGGAAAGAGACCCAGTACTTC. This translates into CASSSQRKETQYF. The chain employs TRBV6-2 or TRBV6-3 and TRBJ2-5; a weak D match, TRBD2 (5 bases). Trimming removed 4 bases at V and 3 bases at J, with 9 bases between. Looked up from germline, CDR1 is MNHEY and CDR2 is SVGEGT. The CDR3 length is 13 residues.

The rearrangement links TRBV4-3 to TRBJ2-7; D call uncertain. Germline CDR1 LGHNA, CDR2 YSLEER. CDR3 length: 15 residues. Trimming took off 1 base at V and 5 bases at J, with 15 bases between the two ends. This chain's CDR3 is CASSQGLTSFHEQYF. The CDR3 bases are TGCGCCAGCAGCCAAGGTCTGACGAGTTTCCACGAGCAGTACTTC.

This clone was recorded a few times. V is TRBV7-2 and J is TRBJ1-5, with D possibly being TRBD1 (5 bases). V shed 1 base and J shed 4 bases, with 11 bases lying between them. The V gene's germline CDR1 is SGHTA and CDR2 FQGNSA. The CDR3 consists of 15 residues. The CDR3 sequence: CASSLGQQVNQPQHF. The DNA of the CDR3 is TGTGCCAGCAGCTTAGGACAGCAAGTAAATCAGCCCCAGCATTTT.

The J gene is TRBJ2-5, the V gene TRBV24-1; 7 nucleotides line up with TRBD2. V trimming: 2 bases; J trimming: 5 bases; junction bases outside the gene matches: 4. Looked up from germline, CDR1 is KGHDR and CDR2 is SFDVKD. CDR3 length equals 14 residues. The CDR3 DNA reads TGTGCCACCAGTGATTCTCGGGGGGAGGAGACCCAGTACTTC. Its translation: CATSDSRGEETQYF.

CDR3: CASSLGGLQPSYEQYF. The CDR3 coding sequence is TGTGCCAGCAGCTTAGGGGGCCTCCAGCCTTCCTACGAGCAGTACTTC. The chain recombines TRBV7-6 with TRBJ2-7, with D tentatively TRBD1 (5 bases). Germline V gene sequence: CDR1 SGHVS, CDR2 FNYEAQ. Trimming removed 1 base at V and 1 base at J, with 14 bases between. The CDR3 spans 16 residues.

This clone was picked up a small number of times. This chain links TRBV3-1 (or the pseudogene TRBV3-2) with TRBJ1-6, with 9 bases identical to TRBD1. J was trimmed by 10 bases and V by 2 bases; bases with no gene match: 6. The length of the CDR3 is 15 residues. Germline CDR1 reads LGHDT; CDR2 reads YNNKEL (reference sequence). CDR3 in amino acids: CASSQRGTGLSPLHF. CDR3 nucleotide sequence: TGTGCCAGCAGCCAACGCGGGACAGGGTTGTCACCCCTCCACTTT.

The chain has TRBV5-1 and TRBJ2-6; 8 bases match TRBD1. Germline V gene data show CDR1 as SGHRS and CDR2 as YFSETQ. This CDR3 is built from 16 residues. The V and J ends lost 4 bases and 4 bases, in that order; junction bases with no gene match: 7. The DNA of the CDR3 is TGCGCCAGCAGCCCGCAGACAGGGGCAGGGGCCAACGTCCTGACTTTC. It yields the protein CASSPQTGAGANVLTF.

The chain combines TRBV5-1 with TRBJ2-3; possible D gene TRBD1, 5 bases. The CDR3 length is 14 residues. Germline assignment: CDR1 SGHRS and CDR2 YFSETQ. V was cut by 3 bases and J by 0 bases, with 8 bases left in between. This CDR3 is CASSSQASTDTQYF. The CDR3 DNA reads TGCGCCAGCAGCTCACAGGCTAGCACAGATACGCAGTATTTT. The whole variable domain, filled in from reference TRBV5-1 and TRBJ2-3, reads KAGVTQTPRYLIKTRGQQVTLSCSPISGHRSVSWYQQTPGQGLQFLFEYFSETQRNKGNFPGRFSGRQFSNSRSEMNVSTLELGDSALYLCASSSQASTDTQYFGPGTRLTVL.

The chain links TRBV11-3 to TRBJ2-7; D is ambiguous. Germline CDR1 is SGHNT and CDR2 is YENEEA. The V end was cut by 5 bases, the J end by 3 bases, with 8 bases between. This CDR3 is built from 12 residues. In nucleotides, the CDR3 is TGTGCCAGCAGCCTGGACGGCTACGAGCAGTACTTC. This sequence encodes CASSLDGYEQYF.

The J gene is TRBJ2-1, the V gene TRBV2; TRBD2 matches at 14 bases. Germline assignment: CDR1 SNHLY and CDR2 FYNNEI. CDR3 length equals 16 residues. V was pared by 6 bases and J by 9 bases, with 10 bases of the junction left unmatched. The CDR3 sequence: CASRRMTSGGAVEQFF. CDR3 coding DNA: TGTGCCAGCAGGCGAATGACTAGCGGGGGGGCCGTTGAGCAGTTCTTC.

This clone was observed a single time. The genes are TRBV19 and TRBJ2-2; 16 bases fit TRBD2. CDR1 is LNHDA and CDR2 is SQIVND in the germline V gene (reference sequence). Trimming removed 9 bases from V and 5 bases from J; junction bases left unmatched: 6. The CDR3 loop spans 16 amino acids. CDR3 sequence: CASGTSGRDNTGELFF. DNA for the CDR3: TGTGCCAGCGGGACTAGCGGGAGGGATAATACCGGGGAGCTGTTTTTT.

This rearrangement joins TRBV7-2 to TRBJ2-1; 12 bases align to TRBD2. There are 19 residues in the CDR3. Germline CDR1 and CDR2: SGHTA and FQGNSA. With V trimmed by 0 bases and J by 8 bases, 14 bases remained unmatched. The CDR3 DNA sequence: TGTGCCAGCAGCTTAGCGAGGCTAGCGGGAGGGCCCGGTGGTGATGAGCAGTTCTTC. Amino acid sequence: CASSLARLAGGPGGDEQFF.

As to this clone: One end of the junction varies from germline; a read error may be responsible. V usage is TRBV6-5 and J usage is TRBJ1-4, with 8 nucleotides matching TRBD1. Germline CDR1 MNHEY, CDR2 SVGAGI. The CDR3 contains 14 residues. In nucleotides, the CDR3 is TGTGCCAGCCGAACCCGGACAGGGATTGAAAACCTGTTTTTT. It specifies CASRTRTGIENLFF.